The sequence of this T cell receptor (beta chain) was determined in a study of CD8+ T cells in alopecia areata. The sample holds a few counts of this clone. Isolated RNA was reverse transcribed into cDNA used as the sequencing template. TCRdb's table, derived via immunoSEQ multiplex PCR, lists solely in-frame clones and lacks some. The sample holds 120,000 or so clones, roughly 54% seen once. Germline V CDR1 and CDR2: GTSNPN, SVGIG (reference sequence). V gave up 4 bases and J gave up 4 bases; unmatched junction bases: 7. The CDR3 contains 13 residues. Sequencing was performed on CD4+ T cells sorted from blood, taken at week 0. This TCR derives from a human donor with alopecia areata. J is TRBJ2-7 and V is TRBV30, with 7 bases aligning to TRBD1. The CDR3 reads CAWTGTEGYEQYF. Here the CDR3 DNA reads TGTGCCTGGACCGGGACAGAGGGATACGAGCAGTACTTC.